This T cell receptor beta chain was found in a study of blood T cell repertoires in COVID-19 (TCRdb year 2020). Looking at the study overall: The collaborator samples originated in the United States, Italy and Spain and spanned the acute and convalescent phases of COVID-19. The prospective study material was composed of cDNA or gDNA derived from T cells, B-cell-depleted T cells, or PBMCs. Deeply sampled blood TCRbeta repertoires from subjects exposed to, actively infected with, or recovered from COVID-19 were included in the dataset. The repertoires were released in a freely available public database intended as a resource for research on the immune response to SARS-CoV-2. Samples were obtained from the ongoing ImmuneRACE study (first 160 participants) and from about 1,300 subjects provided by 6 global collaborators. Sample metadata almost always included a de-identified subject ID, COVID-19 status, age in years and sex. HLA class I and class II types, where available, came from metadata supplied by the sample provider rather than from assay-based typing. The research as a whole found: How much clinical and demographic metadata was included differed by source and by participant, and the metadata was provided uncurated.

The CDR3, from cysteine to phenylalanine, totals 16 residues. Just the 48-base CDR3 DNA is kept, in frame starting at base 1. V and J are trimmed by 5 bases and 4 bases, and the gene matches miss 10 bases of the junction. From a lookup of the germline V gene, CDR1 and CDR2 are SGHTA and FQGNSA. The immunoSEQ Assay, a bias-controlled multiplex PCR, was used to amplify TCRbeta CDR3 regions from genomic DNA. The authors' pipeline ran thus. Within the assay, amplification of reference gene primers was used to estimate how many nucleated cells each sample contained. To quantify the absolute abundance of each unique TCRbeta CDR3 rearrangement, sequence reads were collapsed and filtered. For each sample, productive Simpson clonality was calculated as the square root of Simpson's diversity index over productive rearrangements. TCRdb provides this immuneACCESS table in a form limited to in-frame rearrangements. Some clones are lacking; in checked studies, under half of them reflect an unresolved V gene, and why the rest are absent is not known. That table gives V, J and clone size, and the DNA gave D and trimming. The sample records 300,000 to 400,000 clones, 80% to 90% of which are singletons. The top ten clones comprise under 8.5% of the sample.

To note about this clone: No cognate antigen has been identified for it. No much larger clone is present one base from it, and per-base qualities are unavailable.

At one collaborating source in Seattle, patients were enrolled during active infection and were followed longitudinally through the course of disease. Whole blood was collected in K2EDTA tubes by collaborating institutions according to the institutions' own protocols. For TCRbeta analysis, collaborator samples were shipped as frozen whole blood, as isolated PBMCs, or as DNA extracted from either sample type. The rearranged chain carries TRBV7-2 and TRBJ2-3; TRBD1 matches 9 bases in the middle. Sequencing used peripheral blood. This clonotype originated in a woman aged 60-75 years with COVID-19, enrolled during active disease. In nucleotides, the sequence is TGTGCCAGCAGCCCACTGGGACAGGGAAGCCCAGATACGCAGTATTTT. Its protein reads: CASSPLGQGSPDTQYF.